A single sample gave rise to the 9 T cell receptor beta chains below, sequenced in a study of shared clonotypes between healthy human individuals. Profiled with immunoSEQ multiplex PCR; TCRdb holds only in-frame clones, not every one. Found here are 2.5 million or so clones, over 85% of them singletons; the top ten hold about 0.13%. Sequencing was done on a sample of naive CD4+ T cells sorted from blood. Sample subset: CD45RA+ positively selected. These receptors originate from a man aged 18 to 35 in good health.

The chain joins TRBV7-9 to TRBJ2-1; 11 bases match TRBD2. CDR1 SEHNR and CDR2 FQNEAQ come from the germline V gene (reference sequence). This CDR3 comprises 18 residues. The ends lost 4 bases at V and 0 bases at J; junction bases unmatched: 8. The CDR3 bases are TGTGCCAGCAGCTCGCTAGCGGGGGGCCCGAGCTCCTACAATGAGCAGTTCTTC. Amino acid sequence: CASSSLAGGPSSYNEQFF.

This CDR3 is CASSYLTPTGYGYTF. CDR3 coding DNA: TGTGCCAGCAGTTACTTAACACCGACGGGCTATGGCTACACCTTC. This sequence joins TRBV6-5 and TRBJ1-2; D not certain. The CDR3 has 15 amino acids. V was trimmed by 1 base and J by 4 bases, leaving 13 bases between them. Germline V gives CDR1 MNHEY, CDR2 SVGAGI.

The chain uses TRBV18 and TRBJ2-7, with TRBD2 identical over 10 bases. V shed 3 bases and J 2 bases; nucleotides not matched to a gene: 4. Germline-derived CDR1 and CDR2 are KGHSH and LQKENI. There are 15 residues in the CDR3. The CDR3 here is CASSPLAGEAYEQYF. For the CDR3, the DNA is TGTGCCAGCTCACCCCTAGCGGGAGAAGCCTACGAGCAGTACTTC.

The rearrangement uses TRBV28 and TRBJ2-1; a weak D match, TRBD2 (11 bases). With 7 bases removed from V and 15 bases from J, the gap between germline ends came to 31 bases. There are 16 residues in the CDR3. From germline, CDR1 is MDHEN and CDR2 SYDVKM. CDR3 amino acids: CASTGTGVSGRAGRFF. CDR3 sequence (DNA): TGTGCCAGCACGGGGACAGGGGTTAGCGGGAGGGCCGGCAGGTTCTTC.

The chain carries TRBV7-8 and TRBJ2-2; 7 bases map to TRBD2. Germline lookup yields CDR1 SGHVS and CDR2 FQNEAQ. The V segment lost 2 bases and the J segment 1 base; nucleotides outside the gene matches: 4. This CDR3 is built from 16 residues. The CDR3 DNA reads TGTGCCAGCAGCTTAAAACGGGGGGTGAACACCGGGGAGCTGTTTTTT. It yields the protein CASSLKRGVNTGELFF.

This rearrangement joins TRBV9 to TRBJ1-4; D is unresolved. The germline V gene has CDR1 SGDLS and CDR2 YYNGEE. The CDR3 sequence is 15 residues long. V was cut by 1 base and J by 4 bases, with 11 bases left in between. This CDR3 is CASSVKAVLNEKLFF. CDR3 nucleotide sequence: TGTGCCAGCAGCGTAAAGGCAGTACTTAATGAAAAACTGTTTTTT. Complete variable domain (other parts from reference TRBV9 and TRBJ1-4): DSGVTQTPKHLITATGQRVTLRCSPRSGDLSVYWYQQSLDQGLQFLIQYYNGEERAKGNILERFSAQQFPDLHSELNLSSLELGDSALYFCASSVKAVLNEKLFFGSGTQLSVL.

This sequence joins TRBV4-3 and TRBJ1-6; D unclear. Trimming pared 0 bases from V and 10 bases from J, leaving 16 bases between. Germline CDR1 is LGHNA and CDR2 is YSLEER. This CDR3 has 16 amino acids. Here the CDR3 reads CASSQEPEATRSPLHF. The DNA for the CDR3 is TGCGCCAGCAGCCAAGAGCCAGAAGCAACTCGCTCACCCCTCCACTTT.

The DNA for the CDR3 is TGTGCCAGCAGCACGAAGTCTGGCCTTAATGAAAAACTGTTTTTT. This encodes CASSTKSGLNEKLFF. J is TRBJ1-4 and V is TRBV9; D remains unclear. Germline V gene data show CDR1 as SGDLS and CDR2 as YYNGEE. The CDR3 totals 15 residues. Between the trimmed V and J ends, which lost 4 bases and 4 bases, there was a span of 14 bases.

The chain is built from TRBV18 and TRBJ2-7; 7 positions match TRBD2. The germline V gene encodes CDR1 KGHSH and CDR2 LQKENI. This CDR3 comprises 14 residues. Trimming at V came to 3 bases and at J to 2 bases, leaving 4 bases not matched to a gene. CDR3 sequence reads: CASSPGGLPYEQYF. The CDR3 DNA follows: TGTGCCAGCTCACCGGGGGGGTTACCCTACGAGCAGTACTTC.